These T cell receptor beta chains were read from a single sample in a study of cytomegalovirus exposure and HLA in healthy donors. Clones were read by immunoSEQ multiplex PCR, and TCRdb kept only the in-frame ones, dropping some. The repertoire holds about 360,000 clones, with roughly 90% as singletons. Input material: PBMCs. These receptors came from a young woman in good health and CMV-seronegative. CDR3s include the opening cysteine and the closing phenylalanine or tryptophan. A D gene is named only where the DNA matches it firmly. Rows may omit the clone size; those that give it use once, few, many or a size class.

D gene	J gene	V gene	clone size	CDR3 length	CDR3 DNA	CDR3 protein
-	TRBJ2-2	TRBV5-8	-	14	TGTGCCAGCAGCTTGGTACAGGCCACCGGGGAGCTGTTTTTT	CASSLVQATGELFF
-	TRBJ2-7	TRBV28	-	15	TGTGCCAGCAGTTCCCGGCCGACAGGGAGGTACGAGCAGTACTTC	CASSSRPTGRYEQYF
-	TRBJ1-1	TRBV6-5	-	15	TGTGCCAGCAGCCCACAGTTAAAGTTGGGCACTGAAGCTTTCTTT	CASSPQLKLGTEAFF
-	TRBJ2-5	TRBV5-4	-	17	TGTGCCAGCAGCTCAGAGCAACTACAGGGATGGCAAGAGACCCAGTACTTC	CASSSEQLQGWQETQYF
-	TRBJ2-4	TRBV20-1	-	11	TGCAGTGCCCCCACCAAAAACATTCAGTACTTC	CSAPTKNIQYF
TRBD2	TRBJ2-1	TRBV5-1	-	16	TGCGCCAGCAGCTTGCCCGGACTAGCGGCGGACAATGAGCAGTTCTTC	CASSLPGLAADNEQFF
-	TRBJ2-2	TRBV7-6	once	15	TGTGCCAGCAGCCCTGCGCCAGGGAACACCGGGGAGCTGTTTTTT	CASSPAPGNTGELFF
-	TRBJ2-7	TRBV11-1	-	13	TGTGCCAGCAGCTTGGGACTGATCTACGAGCAGTACTTC	CASSLGLIYEQYF
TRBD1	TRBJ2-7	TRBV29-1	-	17	TGCAGCGTTGAAGAAGGGCCGGGACAGGGGTCCGTCTACGAGCAGTACTTC	CSVEEGPGQGSVYEQYF
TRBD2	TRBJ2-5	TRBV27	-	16	TGTGCCAGCAGACGGATAGCGGGAGTGGGCCAAGAGACCCAGTACTTC	CASRRIAGVGQETQYF
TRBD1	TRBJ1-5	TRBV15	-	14	TGTGCCACCGGACAGGGCGTTAGCAATCAGCCCCAGCATTTT	CATGQGVSNQPQHF
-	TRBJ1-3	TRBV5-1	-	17	TGCGCCAGCAGCTTGGCCGGGGGGACCCACTCTGGAAACACCATATATTTT	CASSLAGGTHSGNTIYF
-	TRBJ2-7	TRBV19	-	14	TGTGCCAGTATCAAGCTCCCCGCCCTCTACGAGCAGTACTTC	CASIKLPALYEQYF
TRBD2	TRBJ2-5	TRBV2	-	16	TGTGCCAGCAGTGATCTTGGACTAGCGGGAGGAGAGACCCAGTACTTC	CASSDLGLAGGETQYF
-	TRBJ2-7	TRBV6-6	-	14	TGTGCCAGCAGTTACTTACCTAGCTCCTACGAGCAGTACTTC	CASSYLPSSYEQYF
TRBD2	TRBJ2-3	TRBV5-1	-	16	TGCGCCAGCAGCTTGGGGATAGCGGGGGGTCTAGATACGCAGTATTTT	CASSLGIAGGLDTQYF
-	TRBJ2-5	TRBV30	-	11	TGTGCCTGGTCAAGGAGGGGGACCCAGTACTTC	CAWSRRGTQYF
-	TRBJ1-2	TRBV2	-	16	TGTGCCAGCAGTGACCCCCGGCGGGAGGGTATACGTGGCTACACCTTC	CASSDPRREGIRGYTF
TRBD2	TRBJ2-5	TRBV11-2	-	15	TGTGCCAGCAGCCCTTTAGCGGGAGGTCGGGAGACCCAGTACTTC	CASSPLAGGRETQYF
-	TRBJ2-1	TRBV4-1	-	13	TGCGCCAGCAGCCTTTCAGGGAACAATGAGCAGTTCTTC	CASSLSGNNEQFF
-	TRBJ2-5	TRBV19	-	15	TGTGCCAGTAGCCCTACCCGGGTGGGTCCCGAGACCCAGTACTTC	CASSPTRVGPETQYF
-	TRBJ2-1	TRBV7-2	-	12	TGTGCCAGCAGCTTACCCTTGAATGAGCAGTTCTTC	CASSLPLNEQFF
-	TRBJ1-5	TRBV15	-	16	TGTGCCACCAGCAGAGGGGACGGGAGGACAAATCAGCCCCAGCATTTT	CATSRGDGRTNQPQHF
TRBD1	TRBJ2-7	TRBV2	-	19	TGTGCCAGCGGGGGAAGGAGACAGGGGTCGACCTCGAGCTCCTACGAGCAGTACTTC	CASGGRRQGSTSSSYEQYF